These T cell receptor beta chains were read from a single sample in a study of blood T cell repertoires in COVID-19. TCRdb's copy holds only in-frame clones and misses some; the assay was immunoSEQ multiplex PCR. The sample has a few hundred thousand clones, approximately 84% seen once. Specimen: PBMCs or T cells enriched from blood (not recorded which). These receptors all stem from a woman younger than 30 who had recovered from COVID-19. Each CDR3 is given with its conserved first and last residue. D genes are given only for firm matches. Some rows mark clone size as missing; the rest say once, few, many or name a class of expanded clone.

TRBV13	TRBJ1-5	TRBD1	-	TGTGCCAGCAGCTCCAGAGACAGGGAACAGCCCCAGCATTTT	CASSSRDREQPQHF
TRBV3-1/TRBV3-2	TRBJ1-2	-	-	TGTGCCAGCAGCCAAGGGGGGCAGGGTGGAGGCTACACCTTC	CASSQGGQGGGYTF
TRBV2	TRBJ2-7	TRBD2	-	TGTGCCAGCAGCCCTAGCGGGGGGGGCTCCTACGAGCAGTACTTC	CASSPSGGGSYEQYF
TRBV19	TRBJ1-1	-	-	TGTGCCAGTAGTATAGCTTCTCGCTGGCAGGAATTCACTGAAGCTTTCTTT	CASSIASRWQEFTEAFF
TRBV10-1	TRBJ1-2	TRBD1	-	TGCGCCAGCTCCCCGGGACAGGGGCGCTACACCTTC	CASSPGQGRYTF
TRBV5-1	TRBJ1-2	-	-	TGCGCCAGCAGCCCCGGACAGAACTATGGCTACACCTTC	CASSPGQNYGYTF
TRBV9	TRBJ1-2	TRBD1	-	TGTGCCAGCAGCCTTGGACAGGGTGACTATGGCTACACCTTC	CASSLGQGDYGYTF
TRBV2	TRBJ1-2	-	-	TGTGCCAGCAGTGTTACAGCTGCTAACTATGGCTACACCTTC	CASSVTAANYGYTF
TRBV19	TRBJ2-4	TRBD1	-	TGTGCCGCCTCCGGGACAGGGGGAAAAAACATTCAGTACTTC	CAASGTGGKNIQYF
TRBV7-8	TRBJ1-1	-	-	TGTGCCAGCAGCCCACATACATCGAACACTGAAGCTTTCTTT	CASSPHTSNTEAFF
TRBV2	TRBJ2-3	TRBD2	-	TGTGCCAGCAGCAGACTAGCGGGGGGCCGTCGGATCACAGATACGCAGTATTTT	CASSRLAGGRRITDTQYF
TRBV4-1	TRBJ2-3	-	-	TGCGCCAGCAGCCAAGATGCGCGAACCTCTCTCCCAGATACGCAGTATTTT	CASSQDARTSLPDTQYF
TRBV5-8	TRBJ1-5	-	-	TGTGCCAGCAGCTTGGGCGGGGTTGATAGCAATCAGCCCCAGCATTTT	CASSLGGVDSNQPQHF
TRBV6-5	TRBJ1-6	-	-	TGTGCCAGCACCACCCTGACAGCGTATAATTCACCCCTCCACTTT	CASTTLTAYNSPLHF
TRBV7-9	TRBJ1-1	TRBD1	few	TGTGCCAGCATCCGGGACAGGGTTCGCGGCACTGAAGCTTTCTTT	CASIRDRVRGTEAFF
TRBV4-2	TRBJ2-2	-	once	TGTGCCAGCAGCCAGCCCACAGGGAAAACCGGGGAGCTGTTTTTT	CASSQPTGKTGELFF
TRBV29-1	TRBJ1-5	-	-	TGCAGCGTTGGGGCAGGTAATCAGCCCCAGCATTTT	CSVGAGNQPQHF
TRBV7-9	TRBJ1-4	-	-	TGTGCCAGCAGCTTAAGAAGGAGTAATGAAAAACTGTTTTTT	CASSLRRSNEKLFF
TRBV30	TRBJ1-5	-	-	TGTGCCTGGAGTATCGGACAGAAAAATCAGCCCCAGCATTTT	CAWSIGQKNQPQHF
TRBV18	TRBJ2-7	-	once	TGTGCCAGCTCACCACTCCGGGAAAACGGGCAGTACTTC	CASSPLRENGQYF
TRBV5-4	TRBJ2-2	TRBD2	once	TGTGCCAGCAGCTTGGAGGGTCTAGCGGGAGCTGGGGAGCTGTTTTTT	CASSLEGLAGAGELFF
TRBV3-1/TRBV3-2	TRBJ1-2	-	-	TGTGCCAGCAGCCGCCAGTCGTATGGCTACACCTTC	CASSRQSYGYTF
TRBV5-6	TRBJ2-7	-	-	TGTGCCAGCAGCCCAGCGGGACATACCTACGAGCAGTACTTC	CASSPAGHTYEQYF
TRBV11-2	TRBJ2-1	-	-	TGTGCCAGCAGCTTAGCACAAATGGACACTATCTACAATGAGCAGTTCTTC	CASSLAQMDTIYNEQFF
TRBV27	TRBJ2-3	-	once	TGTGCCAGCAGTAGCGGGCTTAGCACAGATACGCAGTATTTT	CASSSGLSTDTQYF
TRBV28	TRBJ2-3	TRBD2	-	TGTGCCACCCTAGCGGGAGGGTTGTCAGATACGCAGTATTTT	CATLAGGLSDTQYF
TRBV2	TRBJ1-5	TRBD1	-	TGTGCCAGCAGCCCAACAGGGGCAGGGCAGCCCCAGCATTTT	CASSPTGAGQPQHF
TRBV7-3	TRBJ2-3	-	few	TGTGCCAGCAGCTTATCTAGAGGCACAGATACGCAGTATTTT	CASSLSRGTDTQYF
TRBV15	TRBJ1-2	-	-	TGTGCCACCAGCAGGGCCAGGGAGGGAAGCTATGGCTACACCTTC	CATSRAREGSYGYTF
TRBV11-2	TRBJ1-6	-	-	TGTGCCACCACCCTCTTGTCCCACCCTACTAATTCGGCCCTCCACTTT	CATTLLSHPTNSALHF
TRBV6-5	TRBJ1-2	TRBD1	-	TGTGCCAGCAGTTACTCCAGGGGGAGATATCGGGGCTACACCTTC	CASSYSRGRYRGYTF
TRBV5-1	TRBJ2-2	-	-	TGCGCCAGCAGCTTATCCGGGACTGAGAACACCGGGGAGCTGTTTTTT	CASSLSGTENTGELFF
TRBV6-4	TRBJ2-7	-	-	TGTGCCAGCAGGGTCGCCGGAGGTTCCTACGAGCAGTACTTC	CASRVAGGSYEQYF
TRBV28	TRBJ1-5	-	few	TGTGCCAGCAGTCCCGGCCCGGGGGATCAGCCCCAGCATTTT	CASSPGPGDQPQHF
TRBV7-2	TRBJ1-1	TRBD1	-	TGTGCCAGCAGTTCCGACAGGGGAGCTGAAGCTTTCTTT	CASSSDRGAEAFF
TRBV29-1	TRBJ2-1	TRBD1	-	TGCAGCGCTGGGCAAGGACAGGTCAATGAGCAGTTCTTC	CSAGQGQVNEQFF
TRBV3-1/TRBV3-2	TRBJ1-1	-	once	TGTGCCAGCAGCCAAGGATATTTCGGCACTGAAGCTTTCTTT	CASSQGYFGTEAFF
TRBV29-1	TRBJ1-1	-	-	TGCAGCGTCGTCCACAGGGATGAAGCTTTCTTT	CSVVHRDEAFF
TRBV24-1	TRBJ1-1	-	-	TGTGCCTCCCGGGACAATAATATGAACACTGAAGCTTTCTTT	CASRDNNMNTEAFF
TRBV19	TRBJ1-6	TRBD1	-	TGTGCCACAAGACTGGACAGGGAATTTTCACCCCTCCACTTT	CATRLDREFSPLHF
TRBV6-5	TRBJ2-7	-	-	TGTGCCAGCAGGGACTTCCCCTCCTACGAGCAGTACTTC	CASRDFPSYEQYF
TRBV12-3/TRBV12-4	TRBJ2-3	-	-	TGTGCCAGCAGTTTGGGGGGTCCAGATACGCAGTATTTT	CASSLGGPDTQYF
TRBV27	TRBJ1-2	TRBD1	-	TGTGCCAGCAGTCAAGGACAGGGGGCGAATCCCCTCTATGGCTACACCTTC	CASSQGQGANPLYGYTF
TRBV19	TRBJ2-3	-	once	TGTGCCAGTAGTATAGCGGGGATCGGTCTCGCAGATACGCAGTATTTT	CASSIAGIGLADTQYF
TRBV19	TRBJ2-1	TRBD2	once	TGTGCCAGTAGTATAGGTATGGGAGCGGGGTCCAGCAATGAGCAGTTCTTC	CASSIGMGAGSSNEQFF
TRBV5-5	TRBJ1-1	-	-	TGTGCCAGCAGCTTGATACAGCTATTCATGAACACTGAAGCTTTCTTT	CASSLIQLFMNTEAFF
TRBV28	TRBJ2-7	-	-	TGTGCCAGCAGCAGACACTACGAGCAGTACTTC	CASSRHYEQYF
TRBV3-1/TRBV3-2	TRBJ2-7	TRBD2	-	TGTGCCAGCAGCCAAGCGGGAGGGCCGGTGAACGAGCAGTACTTC	CASSQAGGPVNEQYF
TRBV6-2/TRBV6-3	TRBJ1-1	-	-	TGTGCCAGCAGTTTACCAGGGGTTTGGGCTGAAGCTTTCTTT	CASSLPGVWAEAFF
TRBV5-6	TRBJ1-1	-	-	TGTGCCAGCAGCGGCAGGGGGAACACTGAAGCTTTCTTT	CASSGRGNTEAFF
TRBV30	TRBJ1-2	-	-	TGTGCCTGGAGTGCCAGGGACAATGGCTACACCTTC	CAWSARDNGYTF
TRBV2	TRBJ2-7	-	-	TGTGCCAGCAAGGGTAGCGCCTACGAGCAGTACTTC	CASKGSAYEQYF
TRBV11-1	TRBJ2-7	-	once	TGTGCCAGCAGCTTAGTGGCGCGGCCCGACGAGCAGTACTTC	CASSLVARPDEQYF
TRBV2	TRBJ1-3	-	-	TGTGCCAGCAGTGAGGAGGGTTTCTCTGGAAACACCATATATTTT	CASSEEGFSGNTIYF
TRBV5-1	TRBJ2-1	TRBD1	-	TGCGCCAGCAGGGACAGGGAGCCCTACAATGAGCAGTTCTTC	CASRDREPYNEQFF
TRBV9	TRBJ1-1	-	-	TGTGCCAGCAGCGTCCAGGGAGGCACTGAAGCTTTCTTT	CASSVQGGTEAFF